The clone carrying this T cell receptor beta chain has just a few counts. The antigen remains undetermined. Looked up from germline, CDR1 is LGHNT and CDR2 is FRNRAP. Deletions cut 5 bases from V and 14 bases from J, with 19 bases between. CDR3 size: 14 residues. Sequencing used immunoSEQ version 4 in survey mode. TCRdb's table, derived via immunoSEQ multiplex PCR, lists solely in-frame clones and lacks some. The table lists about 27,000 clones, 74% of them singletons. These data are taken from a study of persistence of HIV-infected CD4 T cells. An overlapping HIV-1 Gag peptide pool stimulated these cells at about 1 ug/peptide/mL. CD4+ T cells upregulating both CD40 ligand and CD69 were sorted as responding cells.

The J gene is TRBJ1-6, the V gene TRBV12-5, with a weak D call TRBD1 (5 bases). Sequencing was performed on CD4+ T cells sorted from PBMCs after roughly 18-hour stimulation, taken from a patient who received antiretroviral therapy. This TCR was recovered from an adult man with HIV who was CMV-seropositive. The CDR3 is CASGPGTARVSLHF. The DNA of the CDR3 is TGTGCTAGTGGTCCCGGGACCGCGCGTGTCTCCCTCCACTTT. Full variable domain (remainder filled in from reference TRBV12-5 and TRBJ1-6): DARVTQTPRHKVTEMGQEVTMRCQPILGHNTVFWYRQTMMQGLELLAYFRNRAPLDDSGMPKDRFSAEMPDATLATLKIQPSEPRDSAVYFCASGPGTARVSLHFGNGTRLTVT.